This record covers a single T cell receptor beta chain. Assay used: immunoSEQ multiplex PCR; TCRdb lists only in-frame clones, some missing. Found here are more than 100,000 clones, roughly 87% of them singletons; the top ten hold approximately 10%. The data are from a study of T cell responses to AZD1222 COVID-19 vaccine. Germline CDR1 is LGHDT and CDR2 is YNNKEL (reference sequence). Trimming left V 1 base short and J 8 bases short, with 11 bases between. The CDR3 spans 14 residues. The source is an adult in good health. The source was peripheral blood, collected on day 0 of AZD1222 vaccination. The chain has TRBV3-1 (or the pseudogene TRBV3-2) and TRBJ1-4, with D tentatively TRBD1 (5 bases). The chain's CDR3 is CASSQVAGREKLFF. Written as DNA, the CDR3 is TGTGCCAGCAGCCAAGTGGCAGGGCGGGAAAAACTGTTTTTT.